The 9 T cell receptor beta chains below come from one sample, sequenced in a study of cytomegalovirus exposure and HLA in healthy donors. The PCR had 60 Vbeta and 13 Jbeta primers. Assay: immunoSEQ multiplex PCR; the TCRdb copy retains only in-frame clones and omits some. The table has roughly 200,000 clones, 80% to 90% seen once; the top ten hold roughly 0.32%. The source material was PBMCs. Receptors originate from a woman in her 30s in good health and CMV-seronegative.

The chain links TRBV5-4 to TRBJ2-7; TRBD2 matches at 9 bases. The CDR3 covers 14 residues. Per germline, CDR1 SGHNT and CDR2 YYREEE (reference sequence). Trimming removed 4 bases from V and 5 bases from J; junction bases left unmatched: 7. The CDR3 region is CASSLGTSLDEQYF. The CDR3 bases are TGTGCCAGCAGCCTCGGGACTAGCCTCGACGAGCAGTACTTC.

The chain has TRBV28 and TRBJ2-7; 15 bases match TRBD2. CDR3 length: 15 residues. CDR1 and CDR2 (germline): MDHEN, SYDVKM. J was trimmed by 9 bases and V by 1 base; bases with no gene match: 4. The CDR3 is CASSLSGLAGGGQYF. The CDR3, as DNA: TGTGCCAGCAGTTTATCGGGACTAGCGGGAGGCGGGCAGTACTTC.

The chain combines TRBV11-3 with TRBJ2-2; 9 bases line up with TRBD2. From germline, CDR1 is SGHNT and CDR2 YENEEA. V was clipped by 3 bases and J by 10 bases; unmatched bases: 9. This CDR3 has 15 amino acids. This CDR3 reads CASSLDSGGTEELFF. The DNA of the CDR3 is TGTGCCAGCAGCTTGGATAGCGGGGGAACGGAGGAGCTGTTTTTT.

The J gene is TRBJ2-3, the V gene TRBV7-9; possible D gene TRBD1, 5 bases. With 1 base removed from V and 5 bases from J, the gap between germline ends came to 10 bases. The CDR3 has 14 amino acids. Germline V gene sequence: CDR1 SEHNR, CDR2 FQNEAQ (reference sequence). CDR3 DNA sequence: TGTGCCAGCAGCTTAGGGCAGGGAATAGATACGCAGTATTTT. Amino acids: CASSLGQGIDTQYF.

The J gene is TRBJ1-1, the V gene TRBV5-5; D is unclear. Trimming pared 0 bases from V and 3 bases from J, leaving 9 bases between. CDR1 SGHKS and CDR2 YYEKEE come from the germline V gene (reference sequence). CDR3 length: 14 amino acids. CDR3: CASSLGLVDTEAFF. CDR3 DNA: TGTGCCAGCAGCTTGGGGCTAGTGGACACTGAAGCTTTCTTT.

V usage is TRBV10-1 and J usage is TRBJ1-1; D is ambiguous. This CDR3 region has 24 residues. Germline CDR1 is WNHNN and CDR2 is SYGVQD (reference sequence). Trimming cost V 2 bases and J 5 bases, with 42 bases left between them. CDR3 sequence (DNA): TGCGCCAGCAGTGAGGAGATTCGTTCAGTGGGCTTTGTTACTGAAGCTTTCCTTGTTACTGAAGCTTTCTTT. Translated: CASSEEIRSVGFVTEAFLVTEAFF.

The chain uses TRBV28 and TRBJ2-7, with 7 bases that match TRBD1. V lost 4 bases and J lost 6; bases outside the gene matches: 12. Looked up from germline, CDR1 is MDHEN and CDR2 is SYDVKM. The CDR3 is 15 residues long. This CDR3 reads CASSSLTGRLSEQYF. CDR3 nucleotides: TGTGCCAGCAGTTCCCTGACAGGGCGTCTCTCCGAGCAGTACTTC.

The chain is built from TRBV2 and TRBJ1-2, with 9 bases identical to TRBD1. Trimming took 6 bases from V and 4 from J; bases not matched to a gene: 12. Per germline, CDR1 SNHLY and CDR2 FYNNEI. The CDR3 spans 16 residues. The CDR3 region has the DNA TGTGCCAGCAGGTTGGGACAGGGAAGTCCCCTCTATGGCTACACCTTC. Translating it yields CASRLGQGSPLYGYTF. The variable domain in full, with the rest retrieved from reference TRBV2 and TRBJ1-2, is EPEVTQTPSHQVTQMGQEVILRCVPISNHLYFYWYRQILGQKVEFLVSFYNNEISEKSEIFDDQFSVERPDGSNFTLKIRSTKLEDSAMYFCASRLGQGSPLYGYTFGSGTRLTVV.

CDR3 in amino acids: CASSSLTEGTEAFF. CDR3 DNA sequence: TGTGCCAGCAGCTCCCTGACCGAGGGCACTGAAGCTTTCTTT. The J gene is TRBJ1-1, the V gene TRBV5-4; no reliable D call. V was cut by 3 bases and J by 4 bases, with 13 bases left in between. Germline lookup yields CDR1 SGHNT and CDR2 YYREEE (reference sequence). This CDR3 has 14 amino acids.